A selection of T cell receptor beta chains follows, all from one sample in a study of graft-versus-host responses after intestinal transplantation. This table comes from immunoSEQ multiplex PCR, and its TCRdb copy is limited to in-frame clones, with some not included. The sample includes some 18,000 clones, 82% of them seen just once. Sequences were derived from PBMCs, sampled 14 days after transplant. All receptors derive from a human patient who received an intestinal transplant, so some T cells may come from the graft donor. Both conserved end residues are part of each CDR3. The order of the fields is CDR3 length, J gene, V gene, clone size, CDR3 protein. The size entry is marked missing in some rows and otherwise reads once, few, many or a size class.

length: 18
J: TRBJ2-2
V: TRBV30
size: NA
CDR3: CAWSVRLAGGPGTGELFF

length: 13
J: TRBJ1-1
V: TRBV6-1
size: NA
CDR3: CANRQGVNTEAFF

length: 14
J: TRBJ2-2
V: TRBV6-5
size: NA
CDR3: CASSAGQNTGELFF

length: 16
J: TRBJ2-7
V: TRBV6-4
size: few
CDR3: CASSDPWDRGLYEQYF

length: 15
J: TRBJ1-1
V: TRBV27
size: NA
CDR3: CASSFVGTGPTEAFF

length: 13
J: TRBJ2-3
V: TRBV5-6
size: once
CDR3: CASSVPSSDTQYF

length: 13
J: TRBJ2-2
V: TRBV19
size: NA
CDR3: CASSIKGSGELFF

length: 16
J: TRBJ2-1
V: TRBV13
size: NA
CDR3: CASTSPGREEYNEQFF

length: 14
J: TRBJ2-7
V: TRBV28
size: once
CDR3: CASSAGWGLYEQYF

length: 12
J: TRBJ2-7
V: TRBV5-1
size: NA
CDR3: CASSLAVDEQYF

length: 15
J: TRBJ1-2
V: TRBV6-1
size: NA
CDR3: CASSEEDSSPYGYTF

length: 13
J: TRBJ1-1
V: TRBV5-6
size: NA
CDR3: CASSPDPNTEAFF

length: 14
J: TRBJ1-1
V: TRBV4-1
size: NA
CDR3: CASSPGLGNTEAFF

length: 15
J: TRBJ1-2
V: TRBV29-1
size: NA
CDR3: CSVGWISGIRDGYTF

length: 12
J: TRBJ2-7
V: TRBV6-6
size: NA
CDR3: CASSYSVDEQYF

length: 13
J: TRBJ1-1
V: TRBV2
size: NA
CDR3: CASSEQGNTEAFF

length: 14
J: TRBJ1-1
V: TRBV9
size: NA
CDR3: CASSEGAGNTEAFF

length: 14
J: TRBJ2-7
V: TRBV14
size: NA
CDR3: CASSRSGKGYEQYF

length: 14
J: TRBJ1-1
V: TRBV6-5
size: NA
CDR3: CASSYTNQNTEAFF

length: 17
J: TRBJ2-3
V: TRBV4-2
size: NA
CDR3: CASSPEFIGQATDTQYF

length: 14
J: TRBJ1-1
V: TRBV6-1
size: NA
CDR3: CASKEWELNTEAFF

length: 16
J: TRBJ2-3
V: TRBV9
size: NA
CDR3: CASSVGLAGGPGTQYF

length: 14
J: TRBJ2-7
V: TRBV7-9
size: NA
CDR3: CASSLVGNPYEQYF

length: 15
J: TRBJ1-1
V: TRBV11-3
size: NA
CDR3: CASSLGQGRYTEAFF

length: 16
J: TRBJ2-2
V: TRBV7-3
size: NA
CDR3: CASSFYGRADTGELFF

length: 14
J: TRBJ2-1
V: TRBV28
size: NA
CDR3: CASSLGEMWNEQFF

length: 13
J: TRBJ2-3
V: TRBV19
size: NA
CDR3: CATTVYESDTQYF

length: 18
J: TRBJ2-1
V: TRBV6-1
size: NA
CDR3: CASSENLVLAGGPSEQFF

length: 16
J: TRBJ2-1
V: TRBV10-1
size: few
CDR3: CASSEKLREVYNEQFF

length: 15
J: TRBJ2-1
V: TRBV5-1
size: NA
CDR3: CASSLGQGAYNEQFF

length: 16
J: TRBJ1-1
V: TRBV19
size: NA
CDR3: CASSMGRGAQGTEAFF

length: 13
J: TRBJ2-7
V: TRBV6-5
size: NA
CDR3: CASNPTTSGGMYF

length: 15
J: TRBJ2-7
V: TRBV5-6
size: NA
CDR3: CASSLAGQGAYEQYF

length: 15
J: TRBJ2-1
V: TRBV19
size: NA
CDR3: CASSRLAGGYNEQFF

length: 15
J: TRBJ1-2
V: TRBV19
size: NA
CDR3: CASSLTGGEDYGYTF

length: 14
J: TRBJ1-1
V: TRBV30
size: NA
CDR3: CASRAIYRDTEAFF

length: 13
J: TRBJ2-7
V: TRBV4-1
size: NA
CDR3: CASSQSQRYEQYF

length: 11
J: TRBJ2-7
V: TRBV5-6
size: NA
CDR3: CASSLAYEQYF

length: 13
J: TRBJ2-2
V: TRBV6-1
size: NA
CDR3: CASSPLESGELFF

length: 12
J: TRBJ1-2
V: TRBV29-1
size: NA
CDR3: CSVETGGSGYTF

length: 21
J: TRBJ2-1
V: TRBV4-2
size: NA
CDR3: CASSQESAGRLPSSFDNEQFF

length: 14
J: TRBJ2-5
V: TRBV5-4
size: NA
CDR3: CASSSRTGQETQYF

length: 14
J: TRBJ1-2
V: TRBV5-4
size: once
CDR3: CASSGWTGNYGYTF

length: 12
J: TRBJ2-2
V: TRBV6-1
size: NA
CDR3: CASRVLTGELFF

length: 15
J: TRBJ2-1
V: TRBV6-5
size: NA
CDR3: CASSPRWLENNEQFF

length: 13
J: TRBJ1-1
V: TRBV11-1
size: NA
CDR3: CASSLGDVTEAFF

length: 9
J: TRBJ2-7
V: TRBV29-1
size: few
CDR3: CSVAYEQYF

length: 15
J: TRBJ2-1
V: TRBV28
size: NA
CDR3: CASSETGIIYNEQFF

length: 15
J: TRBJ1-6
V: TRBV28
size: NA
CDR3: CASRHQGFDESPLHF

length: 14
J: TRBJ1-5
V: TRBV30
size: NA
CDR3: CAWSVGQGEQPQHF

length: 13
J: TRBJ2-7
V: TRBV5-1
size: NA
CDR3: CASSLNAYYEQYF

length: 14
J: TRBJ1-5
V: TRBV28
size: NA
CDR3: CASSPQGLFQPQHF

length: 14
J: TRBJ2-5
V: TRBV2
size: once
CDR3: CASRAETSQETQYF

length: 15
J: TRBJ2-7
V: TRBV5-6
size: NA
CDR3: CASSWGAGASYEQYF